These 15 T cell receptor beta chains originate from one sample sequenced in a study of blood T cell repertoires in COVID-19. Assay: immunoSEQ multiplex PCR; the TCRdb copy retains only in-frame clones and omits some. The table records 150,000 or so clones, more than 75% of them present only once. Sequences were obtained from PBMCs or T cells enriched from blood (not recorded which). These receptors were collected from a woman in her forties or fifties who had recovered from COVID-19.

V gene TRBV7-8 combines with J gene TRBJ1-3; 7 bases agree with TRBD1. From germline, CDR1 is SGHVS and CDR2 FQNEAQ. V lost 4 bases and J lost 0; bases outside the gene matches: 3. CDR3 length: 15 amino acids. The DNA for the CDR3 is TGTGCCAGCAGCTACAGGGGTTTCTCTGGAAACACCATATATTTT. It translates to CASSYRGFSGNTIYF.

This clone is a singleton in its sample. One junction end does not reproduce the germline sequence, and a read error may be involved. The J gene is TRBJ1-2, the V gene TRBV15; 7 bases agree with TRBD1. Germline V gene data show CDR1 as LNHNV and CDR2 as YYDKDF (reference sequence). This CDR3 spans 12 amino acids. The CDR3 here is CATSRGFQGENF. The DNA of the CDR3 is TGTGCCACCAGCAGAGGTTTTCAGGGGGAAAACTTC.

This chain joins TRBV2 and TRBJ1-1; 8 positions agree with TRBD1. Germline V lookup: CDR1 SNHLY, CDR2 FYNNEI. This CDR3 comprises 12 residues. V was clipped by 6 bases and J by 10 bases; unmatched bases: 7. The CDR3 loop reads CASSIDRGPAFF. In DNA, the CDR3 is TGTGCCAGCAGCATCGACAGGGGCCCAGCTTTCTTT.

V and J are TRBV3-1 (or the pseudogene TRBV3-2) and TRBJ1-4; a weak D match, TRBD1 (6 bases). Germline-derived CDR1 and CDR2 are LGHDT and YNNKEL (reference sequence). This CDR3 spans 14 amino acids. V was shortened by 4 bases and J by 8 bases, with 14 bases between the two germline ends. CDR3 protein: CASSRRTDGEKLFF. CDR3 in DNA: TGTGCCAGCAGCCGGCGGACAGACGGCGAAAAACTGTTTTTT.

The CDR3 DNA sequence: TGTGCCAGCACAAACAGGGGGGCCTATGGCTACACCTTC. Its protein product is CASTNRGAYGYTF. The genes are TRBV2 and TRBJ1-2, with TRBD1 identical over 8 bases. The J segment lost 4 bases and the V segment lost 7 bases, leaving 5 bases of the junction unmatched. Germline V CDR1 and CDR2: SNHLY, FYNNEI. The CDR3 spans 13 residues. Using reference TRBV2 and TRBJ1-2 for the parts outside the CDR3, the full variable domain is EPEVTQTPSHQVTQMGQEVILRCVPISNHLYFYWYRQILGQKVEFLVSFYNNEISEKSEIFDDQFSVERPDGSNFTLKIRSTKLEDSAMYFCASTNRGAYGYTFGSGTRLTVV.

This chain links TRBV6-5 with TRBJ1-1; no clear D gene. The CDR3 is made up of 16 amino acids. The germline V gene has CDR1 MNHEY and CDR2 SVGAGI. V lost 2 bases and J lost 1, with 14 bases in between. CDR3 nucleotides: TGTGCCAGCAGTTACCGAGGTGGCGCTTCGAACACTGAAGCTTTCTTT. It is translated as CASSYRGGASNTEAFF.

The CDR3 DNA reads TGTGCCAGCAGCTTAAACGTTGAGACAGAAGCTTTCTTT. Its translation: CASSLNVETEAFF. V usage is TRBV7-2 and J usage is TRBJ1-1; D remains ambiguous. V dropped 2 bases and J dropped 8 bases, with 12 bases sitting between them. The CDR3 length is 13 residues. Germline CDR1 SGHTA, CDR2 FQGNSA.

This chain uses TRBV6-5 with TRBJ2-4; D possibly corresponds to TRBD2 (7 bases). V shed 0 bases and J shed 10 bases, with 16 bases lying between them. This CDR3 is 15 amino acids long. Germline assignment: CDR1 MNHEY and CDR2 SVGAGI. DNA of the CDR3: TGTGCCAGCAGTTACTCTTTCGGAGGGGGGGCTATTCAGTACTTC. It yields the protein CASSYSFGGGAIQYF.

The J gene is TRBJ2-4, the V gene TRBV5-1; TRBD1 matches 9 bases. The CDR3 length is 15 residues. Germline values: CDR1 SGHRS, CDR2 YFSETQ. V lost 4 bases to trimming and J lost 5 bases; unmatched junction nucleotides: 7. CDR3 in amino acids: CASSARDRVENIQYF. Written as DNA, the CDR3 is TGCGCCAGCAGCGCCCGGGACAGGGTGGAAAACATTCAGTACTTC.

This chain links TRBV5-4 with TRBJ2-5; D is ambiguous. With 0 bases removed from V and 5 bases from J, the gap between germline ends came to 8 bases. Germline V gene lookup returns CDR1 SGHNT and CDR2 YYREEE (reference sequence). The CDR3 has 13 amino acids. CDR3 coding DNA: TGTGCCAGCAGCTTGGATCCAGCGGAGACCCAGTACTTC. Amino acids: CASSLDPAETQYF. Full variable domain (rest looked up from reference TRBV5-4 and TRBJ2-5): ETGVTQSPTHLIKTRGQQVTLRCSSQSGHNTVSWYQQALGQGPQFIFQYYREEENGRGNFPPRFSGLQFPNYSSELNVNALELDDSALYLCASSLDPAETQYFGPGTRLLVL.

The genes are TRBV28 and TRBJ1-2, with a possible D match to TRBD1 (6 bases). CDR3 size: 12 residues. Germline V CDR1 and CDR2: MDHEN, SYDVKM. Trimming removed 8 bases from V and 2 bases from J, with 9 bases in between. In DNA form, the CDR3 reads TGTGCCAGCTGTACAGGGAACTATGGCTACACCTTC. It translates to CASCTGNYGYTF.

The rearrangement links TRBV6-5 to TRBJ1-1; 8 bases are shared with TRBD1. Germline loops: CDR1 MNHEY, CDR2 SVGAGI. The CDR3 spans 14 residues. V lost 0 bases, J lost 4 bases, and 1 base stayed unmatched. CDR3 in DNA: TGTGCCAGCAGTTACTCCAGGGGGCGCACTGAAGCTTTCTTT. Translation gives CASSYSRGRTEAFF.

The V call is TRBV9, the J call TRBJ1-2, with 7 bases aligning to TRBD1. Germline V CDR1 and CDR2: SGDLS, YYNGEE. With V trimmed by 4 bases and J by 2 bases, 14 bases remained unmatched. The length of the CDR3 is 17 residues. CDR3: CASSSDEGGQTNYGYTF. In nucleotides, the CDR3 is TGTGCCAGCAGCTCAGATGAGGGGGGACAGACAAACTATGGCTACACCTTC. Full variable domain (outside the CDR3, taken from reference TRBV9 and TRBJ1-2): DSGVTQTPKHLITATGQRVTLRCSPRSGDLSVYWYQQSLDQGLQFLIQYYNGEERAKGNILERFSAQQFPDLHSELNLSSLELGDSALYFCASSSDEGGQTNYGYTFGSGTRLTVV.

V usage is TRBV2 and J usage is TRBJ2-3, with TRBD2 as a possible D gene (7 bases). The V end lost 3 bases, the J end lost 1 base, and 17 bases lay between the germline ends. CDR1 and CDR2 (germline): SNHLY, FYNNEI. CDR3 length: 17 residues. The CDR3 DNA follows: TGTGCCAGCAGTGATTGGGGGGGGCGACATGGCACAGATACGCAGTATTTT. Translating it yields CASSDWGGRHGTDTQYF.

V gene TRBV6-5 combines with J gene TRBJ1-5, with D maybe TRBD1 (6 bases). The CDR3 totals 14 residues. Germline CDR1 is MNHEY and CDR2 is SVGAGI. Trimming removed 5 bases from V and 7 bases from J, with 15 bases in between. CDR3 DNA: TGTGCCAGCAGTCCGATAGGGGGTGGACAGCCCCAGCATTTT. This encodes CASSPIGGGQPQHF.